The entry that follows covers one T cell receptor (beta chain) sequence. Its specificity is unknown. This entry belongs to a study of post-analysis software for immune sequencing data. Whole-study results and caveats: Patients carried several TRBV segments more frequently than controls did, and TRBV5-6, TRBV5-1 and TRBV20-1 were among them.

Incorporated into the TCR beta cDNA libraries were unique molecular identifiers, which served to reduce PCR and sequencing biases. TCRdb independently ran MiXCR on the PCR reads; one entry per CDR3 protein. The repertoire holds 430,000 or so distinct CDR3 sequences, with more than 30% as singletons. V lost 4 bases and J lost 3; bases outside the gene matches: 11. Germline V CDR1 and CDR2: DFQATT, SNEGSKA (reference sequence). The CDR3 length is 16 residues. This TCR derives from a girl aged 2-10 years with multiple sclerosis. Sequenced: blood. J is TRBJ2-7 and V is TRBV20-1; TRBD1 agrees at 11 bases. The CDR3 is CSAKRASGTGGYEQYF. The CDR3 DNA follows: TGCAGTGCTAAGAGAGCCTCCGGGACAGGGGGCTACGAGCAGTACTTC.